A single sample is the source of the 21 T cell receptor beta chains below, sequenced in a study of CD8+CD57+ T cells in acquired aplastic anemia (dated by TCRdb to 2017 to 2018). The patients picked for sequencing were ones in whom flow cytometry had shown an expansion of CD8+CD57+ cells. These reads were obtained on an Illumina HiSeq 2000. Profiling of TCR beta VDJ combinations and CDR3 sequences used genomic DNA as the template. TCRdb handled the public reads itself, with Q25 trimming in fastp and clone calling in MiXCR, and kept productive beta chains. Each CDR3 protein appears once, grouped with its most common genes and DNA. Here the sample has a few hundred thousand distinct CDR3 sequences; approximately 80% occur a single time. Clones ranked in the top ten supply 40% to 55% of the sample. The material sequenced was sorted CD4+, CD8+, or CD8+CD57+ T cells (not recorded which) from PBMCs. These receptors came from a human donor with aplastic anemia.

The chain joins TRBV19 to TRBJ2-1, with D possibly TRBD2 on 6 matching bases. V shed 3 bases and J shed 9 bases, with 15 bases lying between them. The CDR3 contains 14 residues. Germline V gives CDR1 LNHDA, CDR2 SQIVND (reference sequence). CDR3 coding DNA: TGTGCCAGTAGTATTACTTGCGGGGACCCTGAGCAGTTCTTC. Translated: CASSITCGDPEQFF.

About this clonotype: One junction end disagrees with the germline gene, perhaps due to a read error. V is TRBV7-6 and J is TRBJ1-1; D gene unclear. CDR1 and CDR2 (germline): SGHVS, FNYEAQ. This CDR3 is 15 amino acids long. CDR3 coding DNA: TGTGCCAGCACCTTAGATCGGGTCCCCACTAGGGAAGCTTTCTTT. The encoded protein is CASTLDRVPTREAFF.

This chain connects TRBV24-1 to TRBJ1-6; D might be TRBD1 (5 bases). CDR1 is KGHDR, CDR2 SFDVKD, per germline. The CDR3 is made up of 13 amino acids. V shed 4 bases and J shed 7 bases, with 7 bases lying between them. The CDR3 sequence is CATSDRQNSPLHF. The CDR3 DNA follows: TGTGCCACCAGTGACCGACAGAATTCACCCCTCCACTTT.

CDR3 sequence (DNA): TGTGCCAGCAGTGATACGGGGCTGAGGGGCTACACCTTC. Its protein is CASSDTGLRGYTF. The chain links TRBV2 to TRBJ1-2; D is possibly TRBD1 (5 bases). CDR1 and CDR2 (germline): SNHLY, FYNNEI. CDR3 length: 13 amino acids. V was cut by 3 bases and J by 8 bases, with 13 bases left in between.

In this sample, this clonotype turned up once. CDR3 sequence reads: CASSLEPTGSGASEQYF. As DNA, the CDR3 is TGTGCCAGCAGCCTAGAACCGACAGGGAGCGGAGCCTCCGAGCAGTACTTC. V gene TRBV7-9 combines with J gene TRBJ2-7; 7 bases map to TRBD1. The CDR3 sequence is 17 residues long. The V gene end was trimmed by 5 bases and the J gene end by 6 bases; junction bases not matched to a gene: 19. From germline, CDR1 is SEHNR and CDR2 FQNEAQ (reference sequence).

In its sample, this clonotype was seen once. It is likely a read error, because the conserved phenylalanine at the end of the CDR3 is missing. The DNA is left out, because the CDR3 cannot be placed on it with certainty; the CDR3 is given as TCRdb lists it. V usage is TRBV7-8 and J usage is TRBJ2-3; TRBD2 is the table's D call and was not checked against the DNA. Germline CDR1 is SGHVS and CDR2 is FQNEAQ. The CDR3 length is 12 residues, termini included. CDR3: CASSLAGGPDYL.

The chain carries TRBV7-8 and TRBJ2-7, with D possibly being TRBD2 (6 bases). Germline V lookup: CDR1 SGHVS, CDR2 FQNEAQ. V lost 0 bases to trimming and J lost 4 bases, with 22 bases between them. The CDR3 is 18 amino acids. CDR3 sequence: CASSLAGGRATQSYEQYV. The CDR3 DNA is TGTGCCAGCAGCTTAGCGGGAGGTCGGGCTACGCAGTCTTACGAGCAGTACGTC.

This chain uses TRBV2 with TRBJ2-1, with 15 bases identical to TRBD2. The germline gives CDR1 SNHLY, CDR2 FYNNEI. This CDR3 region has 16 residues. V dropped 5 bases and J dropped 7; count of bases not matched to a gene: 6. The CDR3: CASSPGLAGGRNEQFF. DNA for the CDR3: TGTGCCAGCAGTCCCGGACTAGCGGGGGGGAGGAATGAGCAGTTCTTC.

This sequence joins TRBV11-1 and TRBJ2-1; D gene ambiguous. The CDR3 spans 13 residues. The ends were cut back, 4 bases at V and 8 bases at J, with 12 bases in the middle. Per germline, CDR1 SGHAT and CDR2 FQDESV (reference sequence). CDR3 coding DNA: TGTGCCAGCAGCTATGATCGGACCCATGAGCAGTTCTTC. Translation gives CASSYDRTHEQFF.

The chain links TRBV9 to TRBJ2-1; 7 nucleotides agree with TRBD2. V lost 4 bases and J lost 8; bases outside the gene matches: 15. The CDR3 spans 16 residues. Per the germline V gene, CDR1 is SGDLS and CDR2 is YYNGEE. The CDR3 sequence: CASSFPRSRGSDEQFF. CDR3 nucleotides: TGTGCCAGCAGCTTTCCAAGAAGCCGCGGGAGCGATGAGCAGTTCTTC.

This clonotype was seen a few times. Compared with germline, one end of the junction differs, possibly owing to a read error. The rearrangement joins TRBV2 to TRBJ2-4; D tentatively reads TRBD1 or TRBD2 (5 bases each). The CDR3 loop spans 12 amino acids. Germline CDR1 and CDR2: SNHLY and FYNNEI. CDR3 sequence reads: CASGDAGTDTQF. The CDR3 nucleotides read TGTGCCAGCGGGGACGCTGGGACCGATACGCAGTTC.

This clonotype was seen repeatedly, ten times or more. The V and J genes are TRBV25-1 and TRBJ1-2; D ambiguous. The CDR3 has 13 residues. Germline loops: CDR1 MGHDK, CDR2 SYGVNS. V was clipped by 4 bases and J by 8 bases, with 14 bases between them. The CDR3 spells CASSGGQPWGYTF. In DNA, the CDR3 is TGTGCCAGCAGTGGAGGGCAGCCTTGGGGCTACACCTTC.

The J gene is TRBJ1-5, the V gene TRBV6-5; D ambiguous. The germline V and J ends were trimmed by 5 bases and 0 bases, with 23 bases remaining between them. CDR1 MNHEY and CDR2 SVGAGI come from the germline V gene. This CDR3 has 19 residues. The CDR3 is CASSGVDGEIPYSNQPQHF. The CDR3 DNA is TGTGCCAGCAGTGGAGTTGACGGCGAAATTCCCTATAGCAATCAGCCCCAGCATTTT.

For this clonotype: At one of its ends the junction is not consistent with the germline gene, which may arise from a read error. This rearrangement joins TRBV24-1 to TRBJ2-3; TRBD1 aligns across 7 bases. Germline V gene data show CDR1 as KGHDR and CDR2 as SFDVKD. The CDR3 loop spans 13 amino acids. DNA of the CDR3: TGTGCCACCGGGGAAGGGGGCACAGGTACGCTGTATTTT. Amino acids: CATGEGGTGTLYF.

Points on this clonotype: With a much larger clone just one base away, this may be a read error. The J gene is TRBJ1-4, the V gene TRBV7-8, with D unclear. CDR1 and CDR2 from the germline V gene are SGHVS and FQNEAQ. CDR3 length: 14 amino acids. CDR3 in amino acids: CASSSGVTGEQFFF. DNA for the CDR3: TGTGCCAGCAGCTCCGGGGTTACGGGTGAACAGTTCTTCTTT.

The gene calls are TRBV10-3 and TRBJ2-1; TRBD2 is a possible D gene (5 bases). The CDR3 totals 15 residues. V lost 3 bases and J lost 5, with 14 bases in between. Germline lookup yields CDR1 ENHRY and CDR2 SYGVKD. The CDR3 nucleotides are TGTGCCATCAGTGATGTGCGGGTGAGGGACAATGAGCAGTTCTTC. Amino acid sequence: CAISDVRVRDNEQFF.

This clonotype was seen more than once but under ten times. A read error may produce the germline difference seen at one junction end. This rearrangement joins TRBV7-3 to TRBJ2-7, with TRBD2 matching 8 bases. Germline assignment: CDR1 SGHTA and CDR2 FQGTGA. CDR3 length equals 14 residues. The CDR3: CASSAAGGSYNEQF. The CDR3 coding sequence is TGTGCCAGCAGCGCCGCGGGAGGTTCCTACAATGAGCAGTTC.

This clonotype was seen a handful of times. The J gene is TRBJ2-3, the V gene TRBV11-2; tentatively, D is TRBD2 (5 bases). The V end was cut by 4 bases, the J end by 8 bases, with 7 bases between. CDR3 length equals 11 residues. CDR1 and CDR2 from the germline V gene are SGHAT and FQNNGV. The CDR3 loop reads CASSSAGTQYF. The CDR3 DNA reads as TGTGCCAGCAGCTCCGCGGGTACGCAGTATTTT.

On this clonotype itself: A junction end diverges from the germline sequence, so it may reflect a read error. V usage is TRBV7-3 and J usage is TRBJ2-3, with D tentatively TRBD2 (5 bases). The CDR3 contains 13 residues. CDR1 is SGHTA, CDR2 FQGTGA, per germline. CDR3 protein: CASGGEANATQHF. The CDR3 nucleotides are TGTGCCAGCGGAGGCGAGGCCAACGCCACTCAACACTTT.

V gene TRBV10-3 combines with J gene TRBJ1-2; no clear D gene. This CDR3 has 16 amino acids. CDR1 ENHRY and CDR2 SYGVKD come from the germline V gene. Trimming removed 7 bases at V and 3 bases at J, with 21 bases between. Here the CDR3 reads CAINDGRGKVDYGYTF. DNA for the CDR3: TGTGCCATCAATGATGGGAGAGGTAAAGTAGACTATGGCTACACCTTC.

V usage is TRBV7-8 and J usage is TRBJ2-1, with D unclear. The CDR3 is 18 amino acids. Trimming cost V 1 base and J 7 bases, with 23 bases left between them. Germline CDR1 is SGHVS and CDR2 is FQNEAQ. CDR3 amino acids: CASSLVSTNEKLYNEQFF. The CDR3 coding sequence is TGTGCCAGCAGCTTAGTCTCAACTAATGAAAAACTCTATAATGAGCAGTTCTTC.